The rows below give T cell receptor beta chains drawn from one sample of a study of T-cell reconstitution after alpha-beta-depleted transplantation in children. In TCRdb, the PCR reads were re-called with MiXCR into one record per CDR3 protein. In the table there are about 420,000 distinct CDR3 sequences, 16% of which are singletons. The specimen comprised PBMCs, mostly from graft donor cells, sampled 360 days after TCRalphabeta/CD19-depleted stem cell transplant. The receptors were gathered from a boy younger than two who had a stem cell transplant for Wiskott-Aldrich syndrome, so the T cells may come from the graft donor. Each CDR3 is given with its conserved first and last residue. The D gene is left open where the match is weak. A row's size may be missing; if present it is once, few, many or a size class.

clone_size j_call v_call d_call cdr3_aa cdr3_nt
NA TRBJ1-1 TRBV12-3/TRBV12-4 NA CASSAGQGIEAFF TGTGCCAGCAGCGCCGGGCAGGGCATTGAAGCTTTCTTT
few TRBJ2-3 TRBV12-3/TRBV12-4 NA CASSLLVLGTDTQYF TGTGCCAGCAGTTTGTTGGTTTTAGGCACAGATACGCAGTATTTT
few TRBJ2-3 TRBV12-3/TRBV12-4 NA CASRIRSGGTDTQYF TGTGCCAGCAGAATTAGGTCGGGGGGCACAGATACGCAGTATTTT
NA TRBJ2-5 TRBV6-2/TRBV6-3 NA CASSYGGATQYF TGTGCCAGCAGTTACGGAGGGGCGACCCAGTACTTC
NA TRBJ2-7 TRBV9 TRBD2 CASSVGGGLSYEQYF TGTGCCAGCAGCGTAGGGGGAGGGCTCTCCTACGAGCAGTACTTC
few TRBJ2-1 TRBV2 NA CASGRRASGYNEQFF TGTGCCAGCGGGCGTCGGGCCTCCGGCTACAATGAGCAGTTCTTC
NA TRBJ2-7 TRBV20-1 TRBD1 CSASLPGQGFYEQYF TGCAGTGCTAGCCTGCCGGGACAGGGTTTCTACGAGCAGTACTTC
NA TRBJ2-1 TRBV29-1 NA CSVERGSSYNEQFF TGCAGCGTTGAACGAGGGAGCTCCTACAATGAGCAGTTCTTC
NA TRBJ2-2 TRBV5-1 NA CASSFQDLGTGELFF TGCGCCAGCAGCTTCCAGGACCTGGGGACCGGGGAGCTGTTTTTT
NA TRBJ2-7 TRBV11-2 TRBD1 CASSLVQGPYGEQYF TGTGCCAGCAGCTTAGTACAGGGGCCTTACGGCGAGCAGTACTTC
few TRBJ2-7 TRBV7-2 TRBD2 CASSSGLAGFEQYF TGTGCCAGCAGCTCGGGACTAGCGGGATTCGAGCAGTACTTC
few TRBJ2-5 TRBV28 NA CASSLGYWTVQETQYF TGTGCCAGCAGTTTGGGCTATTGGACAGTACAAGAGACCCAGTACTTC
few TRBJ2-1 TRBV24-1 TRBD2 CATRSSLAGAYNEQFF TGTGCCACCCGTTCCTCCCTAGCGGGAGCCTACAATGAGCAGTTCTTC
few TRBJ2-3 TRBV5-1 NA CASSSGDTQYF TGCGCCAGCAGCTCGGGAGATACGCAGTATTTT
few TRBJ2-6 TRBV20-1 TRBD1 CSARDPKGQAEGSGANVLTF TGCAGTGCTAGAGATCCTAAGGGACAGGCTGAAGGATCTGGGGCCAACGTCCTGACTTTC
NA TRBJ2-1 TRBV5-1 TRBD2 CASSSRVLAGGLISYNEQFF TGCGCCAGCAGCTCGCGGGTTCTAGCGGGGGGGCTCATCTCCTACAATGAGCAGTTCTTC